This T cell receptor (beta chain) was sequenced in a study of Graves' ophthalmopathy and Graves' hyperthyroidism. This clonotype was seen repeatedly, ten times or more. RNA transcripts were the template, and TCR beta CDR3 regions were amplified from them. Second-round multiplex PCR followed a first-round RT-PCR using HTBI primers. TCRdb reprocessed the multiplex PCR reads with MiXCR, giving one entry per CDR3 protein. The data hold approximately 480,000 distinct CDR3 sequences, with approximately 14% observed a single time. CDR1 and CDR2 (germline): SGDLS, YYNGEE. The V segment lost 1 base and the J segment 3 bases; nucleotides outside the gene matches: 5. The CDR3 covers 15 residues. Exclusion applied to patients with other autoimmune diseases, uncontrolled infections, pregnancy or lactation. Serum thyroxine and TRAb, along with clinical symptoms, thyroid ultrasound and orbital computed tomography, were what diagnosis relied on. PBMCs were isolated from a roughly 10 ml sample of fresh peripheral blood.

Sequenced input: blood. This receptor was obtained from a woman aged 25 to 39 with Graves' ophthalmopathy. The V and J genes are TRBV9 and TRBJ1-1; 8 bases are shared with TRBD1. CDR3 region: CASSVLGQGHTEAFF. The CDR3 coding sequence is TGTGCCAGCAGCGTACTCGGACAGGGACACACTGAAGCTTTCTTT.